This TCR beta chain originates from a study of T cell changes during pregnancy in multiple sclerosis. This clone was picked up a small number of times. The assay was immunoSEQ multiplex PCR, and TCRdb's table has in-frame clones only and misses some. The sample contains fewer than 95,000 clones, approximately 94% of which appear only once. V was shortened by 3 bases and J by 5 bases, with 13 bases between the two germline ends. The germline CDR1 and CDR2 sequences are SEHNR and FQNEAQ (reference sequence). This CDR3 comprises 14 residues. This clonotype was sampled from a female donor with multiple sclerosis, enrolled in a pregnancy study. Sequencing was performed on peripheral blood, taken in the third trimester of pregnancy. V gene TRBV7-9 combines with J gene TRBJ1-1; D is uncertain. The CDR3: CASSFGSTETEAFF. The CDR3 DNA reads TGTGCCAGCAGCTTCGGATCGACGGAGACTGAAGCTTTCTTT. Combining the CDR3 with reference TRBV7-9 and TRBJ1-1 gives the whole variable domain DTGVSQNPRHKITKRGQNVTFRCDPISEHNRLYWYRQTLGQGPEFLTYFQNEAQLEKSRLLSDRFSAERPKGSFSTLEIQRTEQGDSAMYLCASSFGSTETEAFFGQGTRLTVV.